Below are 12 T cell receptor beta chains sequenced from a single sample in a study of blood T cell repertoires in COVID-19. Measured with immunoSEQ multiplex PCR; TCRdb has only the in-frame clones, and not every one. The sample consists of under 200,000 clones, more than 75% of them appearing once. The sample was peripheral blood. Receptor source: an older woman with COVID-19, enrolled during active disease.

This chain uses TRBV29-1 with TRBJ2-1; D perhaps matches TRBD1 (5 bases). Germline CDR1 SQVTM, CDR2 ANQGSEA. The CDR3 runs 12 residues. V was clipped by 8 bases and J by 9 bases, with 17 bases between them. In nucleotides, the CDR3 is TGCAGCTATGGTAGGGGAACAAGTGAGCAGTTCTTC. Protein sequence: CSYGRGTSEQFF.

V is TRBV9 and J is TRBJ2-5; TRBD2 agrees at 11 bases. V shed 0 bases, J shed 7 bases, and the junction held 8 bases outside the gene matches. This CDR3 is built from 16 residues. The germline V gene encodes CDR1 SGDLS and CDR2 YYNGEE. The CDR3 DNA reads as TGTGCCAGCAGCGTAGTGGCTAGCGGGGGGCGAGGGACCCAGTACTTC. This codes for CASSVVASGGRGTQYF.

The chain recombines TRBV7-8 with TRBJ1-5, with 8 nucleotides matching TRBD1. CDR1 and CDR2 from the germline V gene are SGHVS and FQNEAQ. The CDR3 contains 15 residues. V gave up 3 bases and J gave up 2 bases; unmatched junction bases: 3. CDR3 amino acids: CASSLGQEGNQPQHF. The CDR3 DNA reads TGTGCCAGCAGCTTGGGACAGGAGGGCAATCAGCCCCAGCATTTT. Variable domain in full (rest from reference TRBV7-8 and TRBJ1-5): GAGVSQSPRYKVAKRGQDVALRCDPISGHVSLFWYQQALGQGPEFLTYFQNEAQLDKSGLPSDRFFAERPEGSVSTLKIQRTQQEDSAVYLCASSLGQEGNQPQHFGDGTRLSIL.

J is TRBJ2-7 and V is TRBV5-4, with TRBD2 matching over 13 bases. Germline CDR1 SGHNT, CDR2 YYREEE (reference sequence). CDR3 length equals 16 residues. V lost 6 bases to trimming and J lost 4 bases; unmatched junction nucleotides: 10. The CDR3 loop reads CASNHRTSGGSYEQYF. CDR3 bases: TGTGCCAGCAACCATCGGACTAGCGGGGGATCGTACGAGCAGTACTTC.

The CDR3 bases are TGCGCCAGCAGCTTGTCGTTCGGGAACACCGGGGAGCTGTTTTTT. Amino acid sequence: CASSLSFGNTGELFF. J is TRBJ2-2 and V is TRBV5-1; D is undetermined. The CDR3 is made up of 15 amino acids. Germline assignment: CDR1 SGHRS and CDR2 YFSETQ. Trimming took 1 base from V and 1 from J, leaving 8 bases between them.

The chain has TRBV9 and TRBJ1-6, with a possible D match to TRBD1 (5 bases). Germline V CDR1 and CDR2: SGDLS, YYNGEE. The CDR3 runs 14 residues. V lost 1 base and J 9 bases, leaving 11 bases between the germline ends. The CDR3 here is CASSVKGQTSPLHF. CDR3 nucleotides: TGTGCCAGCAGCGTAAAGGGGCAGACTTCACCCCTCCACTTT.

The chain combines TRBV13 with TRBJ2-6, with TRBD1 as a possible D gene (6 bases). This CDR3 region has 18 residues. The V end lost 5 bases, the J end lost 2 bases, and 19 bases lay between the germline ends. Germline V CDR1 and CDR2: PRHDT, FYEKMQ (reference sequence). The DNA of the CDR3 is TGTGCCAGCAGCACTGGCGGCAGGGGTATTCCTGGGGCCAACGTCCTGACTTTC. Residues: CASSTGGRGIPGANVLTF.

The V and J genes are TRBV15 and TRBJ1-4; 7 nucleotides match TRBD1. After removal of 2 bases from V and 5 bases from J, the junction contained 5 bases not matched to a gene. Germline CDR1 is LNHNV and CDR2 is YYDKDF (reference sequence). The CDR3 length is 15 residues. Here the CDR3 reads CATSRTPGGNEKLFF. In nucleotides, the CDR3 is TGTGCCACCAGCAGAACGCCAGGGGGGAATGAAAAACTGTTTTTT.

This clone was recorded a few times. J is TRBJ1-1 and V is TRBV7-2; D gene unclear. Germline CDR1 SGHTA, CDR2 FQGNSA. The CDR3 runs to 14 residues. Trimming took 1 base from V and 1 from J, leaving 7 bases between them. Here the CDR3 reads CASSLGRGNTEAFF. CDR3 DNA sequence: TGTGCCAGCAGCTTAGGGAGAGGGAACACTGAAGCTTTCTTT.

The chain is built from TRBV7-4 and TRBJ2-1; possible D gene TRBD1, 6 bases. This CDR3 region has 14 residues. Germline V gives CDR1 SGHVT, CDR2 SQSDAQ. V gave up 3 bases and J gave up 8 bases, with 14 bases separating them. The CDR3 spells CASSFHRVDHEQFF. The CDR3 DNA reads as TGTGCCAGCAGCTTCCACAGGGTGGATCATGAGCAGTTCTTC.

V usage is TRBV19 and J usage is TRBJ1-2; tentatively, D is TRBD1 (5 bases). The CDR3 runs to 17 residues. The germline V gene encodes CDR1 LNHDA and CDR2 SQIVND (reference sequence). V was clipped by 8 bases and J by 3 bases, with 25 bases between them. This chain's CDR3 is CASAQGAGATFYYGYTF. The CDR3 DNA follows: TGTGCCAGTGCCCAGGGTGCGGGAGCTACCTTCTACTATGGCTACACCTTC.

V gene TRBV11-2 combines with J gene TRBJ2-3; D is unresolved. The CDR3 extends over 13 amino acids. Germline-derived CDR1 and CDR2 are SGHAT and FQNNGV. V lost 2 bases and J 0 bases, leaving 3 bases between the germline ends. The CDR3 is CASSLPSTDTQYF. CDR3 coding DNA: TGTGCCAGCAGCTTACCGAGCACAGATACGCAGTATTTT.